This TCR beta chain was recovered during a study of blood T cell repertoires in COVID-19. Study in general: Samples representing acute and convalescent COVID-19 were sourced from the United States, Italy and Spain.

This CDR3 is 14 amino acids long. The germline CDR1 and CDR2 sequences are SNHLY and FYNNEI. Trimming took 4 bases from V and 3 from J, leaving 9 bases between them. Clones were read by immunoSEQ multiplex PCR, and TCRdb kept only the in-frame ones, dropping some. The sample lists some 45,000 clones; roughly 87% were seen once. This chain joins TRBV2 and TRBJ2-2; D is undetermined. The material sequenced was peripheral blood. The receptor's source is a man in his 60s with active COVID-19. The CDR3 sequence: CASSVKLYTGELFF. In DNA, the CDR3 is TGTGCCAGCAGTGTGAAGCTTTACACCGGGGAGCTGTTTTTT.